The 31 T cell receptor beta chains reported below all come from one sample, sequenced in a study of blood T cell repertoires in COVID-19. Clones were sequenced by immunoSEQ multiplex PCR, and TCRdb holds only the in-frame ones, with some missing. The sample includes about 170,000 clones, more than 85% seen only once; the top ten take about 2.5%. Sequences were obtained from peripheral blood. Every receptor here comes from a woman older than 75 with COVID-19, enrolled during active disease.

The rearrangement joins TRBV5-1 to TRBJ1-5, with 9 bases aligning to TRBD1. V lost 5 bases to trimming and J lost 1 base; unmatched junction nucleotides: 16. Germline loops: CDR1 SGHRS, CDR2 YFSETQ. The CDR3 contains 19 residues. The CDR3 region is CASSWNETGQGRSNQPQHF. DNA for the CDR3: TGCGCCAGCAGTTGGAATGAGACGGGACAGGGACGGAGCAATCAGCCCCAGCATTTT. Together with reference TRBV5-1 and TRBJ1-5, the CDR3 gives the full variable domain: KAGVTQTPRYLIKTRGQQVTLSCSPISGHRSVSWYQQTPGQGLQFLFEYFSETQRNKGNFPGRFSGRQFSNSRSEMNVSTLELGDSALYLCASSWNETGQGRSNQPQHFGDGTRLSIL.

V gene TRBV24-1 combines with J gene TRBJ2-2, with TRBD2 matching 9 bases. This CDR3 spans 17 amino acids. V lost 4 bases and J lost 7; bases outside the gene matches: 12. Germline V gene lookup returns CDR1 KGHDR and CDR2 SFDVKD. The CDR3 DNA follows: TGTGCCACCAGTGACCAATCCCCTAGCGGGACGGGCGGGGAGCTGTTTTTT. This codes for CATSDQSPSGTGGELFF.

The chain employs TRBV9 and TRBJ2-5; 11 bases agree with TRBD2. This CDR3 has 16 amino acids. V shed 0 bases, J shed 5 bases, and the junction held 6 bases outside the gene matches. The germline CDR1 and CDR2 sequences are SGDLS and YYNGEE. The CDR3: CASSVATSGSGETQYF. Written as DNA, the CDR3 is TGTGCCAGCAGCGTAGCTACTAGCGGGAGTGGGGAGACCCAGTACTTC.

The chain carries TRBV5-5 and TRBJ2-5; 12 bases line up with TRBD1. The CDR3 is made up of 16 amino acids. Germline values: CDR1 SGHKS, CDR2 YYEKEE (reference sequence). V was pared by 0 bases and J by 4 bases, with 4 bases of the junction left unmatched. CDR3 amino acids: CASSLGGTGGRETQYF. The CDR3 DNA sequence: TGTGCCAGCAGCTTGGGCGGGACAGGGGGCCGAGAGACCCAGTACTTC. Filled out from reference TRBV5-5 and TRBJ2-5, the complete variable domain reads DAGVTQSPTHLIKTRGQQVTLRCSPISGHKSVSWYQQVLGQGPQFIFQYYEKEERGRGNFPDRFSARQFPNYSSELNVNALLLGDSALYLCASSLGGTGGRETQYFGPGTRLLVL.

The chain couples TRBV9 to TRBJ1-3, with D unclear. CDR3 length equals 15 residues. Germline CDR1 reads SGDLS; CDR2 reads YYNGEE. Trimming removed 2 bases from V and 4 bases from J, with 13 bases in between. CDR3 region: CASSVSGHGGNTIYF. For the CDR3, the DNA is TGTGCCAGCAGCGTTAGCGGGCATGGAGGAAACACCATATATTTT.

The chain uses TRBV5-6 and TRBJ2-7, with 8 bases aligning to TRBD2. Unmatched junction bases numbered 5, after V lost 0 bases and J lost 6 bases. This CDR3 region has 14 residues. Germline V CDR1 and CDR2: SGHDT, YYEEEE. CDR3 region: CASSLGSGTSEQYF. CDR3 bases: TGTGCCAGCAGCTTGGGTAGCGGGACCTCCGAGCAGTACTTC.

This clone showed up just a few times. For the CDR3, the DNA is TGTGCCAGCAGCTTAGCCGGAGTGAACACTGAAGCTTTCTTT. It is translated as CASSLAGVNTEAFF. The V call is TRBV7-2, the J call TRBJ1-1; D unresolved. V dropped 0 bases and J dropped 0 bases, with 5 bases sitting between them. This CDR3 spans 14 amino acids. The germline V gene encodes CDR1 SGHTA and CDR2 FQGNSA.

The chain joins TRBV5-1 to TRBJ2-2; TRBD2 matches at 8 bases. CDR1 is SGHRS, CDR2 YFSETQ, per germline. This CDR3 has 15 amino acids. V shed 3 bases and J 0 bases; nucleotides not matched to a gene: 1. The CDR3, as DNA: TGCGCCAGCAGCTCGACTAGCGCGAACACCGGGGAGCTGTTTTTT. This sequence encodes CASSSTSANTGELFF.

As DNA, the CDR3 is TGTGCCAGCAGAAGACAGAATAATGATGGCTACACCTTC. This translates into CASRRQNNDGYTF. The genes are TRBV6-5 and TRBJ1-2, with a tentative D call TRBD1 (5 bases). Germline V gene lookup returns CDR1 MNHEY and CDR2 SVGAGI. V was cut by 6 bases and J by 6 bases, with 14 bases left in between. The length of the CDR3 is 13 residues.

This rearrangement joins TRBV18 to TRBJ1-2, with 11 bases fitting TRBD1. Germline assignment: CDR1 KGHSH and CDR2 LQKENI. This CDR3 region has 15 residues. V shed 1 base and J 4 bases; nucleotides not matched to a gene: 2. CDR3 sequence reads: CASSPRGTGGYGYTF. The CDR3 bases are TGTGCCAGCTCACCACGTGGGACAGGGGGCTATGGCTACACCTTC.

The DNA for the CDR3 is TGTGCCAGCAGCGTCGGACTTCGAGGAACGGAAGATACGCAGTATTTT. This encodes CASSVGLRGTEDTQYF. V is TRBV9 and J is TRBJ2-3; a possible D gene is TRBD2 (5 bases). Germline V gives CDR1 SGDLS, CDR2 YYNGEE. V shed 2 bases and J shed 5 bases, with 18 bases lying between them. The CDR3 sequence is 16 residues long.

This clone was observed a few times. The gene calls are TRBV28 and TRBJ2-2; perhaps TRBD2 as D (6 bases). Germline CDR1 reads MDHEN; CDR2 reads SYDVKM. The CDR3 contains 13 residues. V lost 10 bases and J lost 1, with 10 bases in between. CDR3 residues: CATCSGNTGELFF. In DNA, the CDR3 is TGTGCCACCTGTAGCGGGAACACCGGGGAGCTGTTTTTT.

This chain uses TRBV6-1 with TRBJ1-6; the match to TRBD1 covers 8 bases. The CDR3 sequence is 15 residues long. The ends lost 2 bases at V and 10 bases at J; junction bases unmatched: 7. In germline, CDR1 is MNHNS, CDR2 SASEGT. The CDR3 spells CASSETGTGASPLHF. In DNA form, the CDR3 reads TGTGCCAGCAGTGAAACCGGGACAGGAGCCTCACCCCTCCACTTT.

The rearrangement joins TRBV7-2 to TRBJ1-5; D is unclear. In germline, CDR1 is SGHTA, CDR2 FQGNSA. Deletions cut 4 bases from V and 9 bases from J, with 10 bases between. This CDR3 has 12 residues. CDR3 sequence (DNA): TGTGCCAGCAGCTCGGGAGGGCGGCCCCAGCATTTT. Translating gives CASSSGGRPQHF. The whole variable domain, filled in from reference TRBV7-2 and TRBJ1-5, reads GAGVSQSPSNKVTEKGKDVELRCDPISGHTALYWYRQSLGQGLEFLIYFQGNSAPDKSGLPSDRFSAERTGGSVSTLTIQRTQQEDSAVYLCASSSGGRPQHFGDGTRLSIL.

This clone was observed a few times. The rearrangement links TRBV5-5 to TRBJ2-1; possibly TRBD2 for D (7 bases). In germline, CDR1 is SGHKS, CDR2 YYEKEE (reference sequence). The length of the CDR3 is 16 residues. V lost 2 bases and J lost 8, with 20 bases in between. CDR3 DNA: TGTGCCAGCAGCTTTGCTGGGGGCGGGAGTGTGGATGAGCAGTTCTTC. Amino acids: CASSFAGGGSVDEQFF.

The chain couples TRBV5-1 to TRBJ1-1, with 9 bases aligning to TRBD1. CDR3 length: 16 amino acids. J lost 0 bases, V lost 4 bases, and 7 bases had no gene match. Germline lookup yields CDR1 SGHRS and CDR2 YFSETQ. The CDR3 is CASSRDRALVNTEAFF. The CDR3 DNA sequence: TGCGCCAGCAGCCGGGACAGGGCTTTGGTGAACACTGAAGCTTTCTTT.

The rearrangement joins TRBV29-1 to TRBJ2-2; D is undetermined. Looked up from germline, CDR1 is SQVTM and CDR2 is ANQGSEA. Between the trimmed V and J ends, which lost 4 bases and 5 bases, there was a span of 5 bases. This CDR3 is 11 amino acids long. CDR3 region: CSVAGTGELFF. The CDR3 DNA is TGCAGCGTTGCGGGTACCGGGGAGCTGTTTTTT.

The rearrangement links TRBV4-1 to TRBJ1-4; tentatively, D is TRBD1 (6 bases). V shed 0 bases and J shed 8 bases, with 13 bases lying between them. This CDR3 region has 15 residues. Germline V gene lookup returns CDR1 MGHRA and CDR2 YSYEKL. CDR3: CASSQERGLREKLFF. The CDR3 region has the DNA TGCGCCAGCAGCCAAGAGCGGGGGCTTCGCGAAAAACTGTTTTTT.

This clone has a handful of counts. The V call is TRBV19, the J call TRBJ2-1; 9 bases are shared with TRBD1. The CDR3 has 15 residues. CDR1 is LNHDA and CDR2 is SQIVND in the germline V gene (reference sequence). V lost 5 bases, J lost 2 bases, and 4 bases stayed unmatched. As DNA, the CDR3 is TGTGCCAGTAGTTCGGGACAGGGAGCCTACAATGAGCAGTTCTTC. The encoded protein is CASSSGQGAYNEQFF.

The genes are TRBV19 and TRBJ2-6; D gene ambiguous. The germline V gene has CDR1 LNHDA and CDR2 SQIVND (reference sequence). Between the trimmed V and J ends, which lost 6 bases and 0 bases, there was a span of 15 bases. CDR3 length: 17 amino acids. The CDR3 DNA reads TGTGCCAGTAGCCGCGCGGCAGCCAACTCTGGGGCCAACGTCCTGACTTTC. Translation gives CASSRAAANSGANVLTF.

V is TRBV7-6 and J is TRBJ1-3, with TRBD1 identical over 8 bases. The trim removed 5 bases at V and 7 bases at J, leaving 16 bases unmatched. Germline lookup yields CDR1 SGHVS and CDR2 FNYEAQ. The CDR3 is made up of 17 amino acids. CDR3 sequence (DNA): TGTGCCAGCAGCAAGAGGGGGGCAGGGGGCCCGTGGAACACCATATATTTT. Residues: CASSKRGAGGPWNTIYF.

The genes are TRBV4-3 and TRBJ2-2, with D possibly TRBD1 on 6 matching bases. In germline, CDR1 is LGHNA, CDR2 YSLEER. The CDR3 covers 13 residues. V dropped 3 bases and J dropped 6 bases, with 8 bases sitting between them. The CDR3 region is CASSQYRAGELFF. CDR3 sequence (DNA): TGCGCCAGCAGCCAGTACAGGGCCGGGGAGCTGTTTTTT.

Notes on this clone: At one end the junction does not follow the germline gene, possibly because of a read error. The V call is TRBV7-7, the J call TRBJ2-3; 11 positions match TRBD2. Germline CDR1 is SSHAT and CDR2 is FNYEAQ (reference sequence). The CDR3 extends over 16 amino acids. The chain's CDR3 is CASSLGTSGLTDTQYF. The CDR3, as DNA: TGTGCTAGCAGCCTAGGGACTAGCGGCCTCACAGATACGCAGTATTTT.

The chain is built from TRBV30 and TRBJ1-5; D might be TRBD1 (6 bases). V was cut by 0 bases and J by 5 bases, with 14 bases left in between. CDR3 size: 15 residues. Looked up from germline, CDR1 is GTSNPN and CDR2 is SVGIG (reference sequence). The CDR3 protein is CAWSVLTGKYQPQHF. CDR3 sequence (DNA): TGTGCCTGGAGTGTACTGACAGGAAAGTATCAGCCCCAGCATTTT.

This sequence joins TRBV7-2 and TRBJ1-4, with D unclear. V lost 2 bases and J lost 4, with 11 bases in between. Germline lookup yields CDR1 SGHTA and CDR2 FQGNSA. The CDR3 has 15 residues. The CDR3 nucleotides are TGTGCCAGCAGCTTATCGCAGGCAGATAATGAAAAACTGTTTTTT. The encoded protein is CASSLSQADNEKLFF. Together with reference TRBV7-2 and TRBJ1-4, the CDR3 gives the full variable domain: GAGVSQSPSNKVTEKGKDVELRCDPISGHTALYWYRQSLGQGLEFLIYFQGNSAPDKSGLPSDRFSAERTGGSVSTLTIQRTQQEDSAVYLCASSLSQADNEKLFFGSGTQLSVL.

This clone was recorded only once. The CDR3, as DNA: TGTGCCAGCAGACGAGGGGGCGGCGAGCAGTACTTC. Translation gives CASRRGGGEQYF. This rearrangement joins TRBV28 to TRBJ2-7; 7 bases are shared with TRBD1. The V gene's germline CDR1 is MDHEN and CDR2 SYDVKM. The junction had 5 bases not matched to a gene; V was cut back by 6 bases and J by 6 bases. The CDR3 sequence is 12 residues long.

The V call is TRBV3-1 (or the pseudogene TRBV3-2), the J call TRBJ2-3; 7 nucleotides agree with TRBD2. This CDR3 comprises 17 residues. Germline CDR1 LGHDT, CDR2 YNNKEL (reference sequence). Losses at the gene ends were 0 bases for V and 4 bases for J; bases not matched to a gene: 10. The CDR3 loop is CASSQDLFRREPDTQYF. CDR3 nucleotides: TGTGCCAGCAGCCAAGATTTATTCCGGCGGGAGCCAGATACGCAGTATTTT.

This chain uses TRBV5-1 with TRBJ2-7; 7 bases align to TRBD2. With V trimmed by 1 base and J by 0 bases, 7 bases remained unmatched. This CDR3 region has 16 residues. The germline gives CDR1 SGHRS, CDR2 YFSETQ. The CDR3 loop is CASSLSSGWNSYEQYF. In nucleotides, the CDR3 is TGCGCCAGCAGCTTGAGTAGCGGGTGGAACTCCTACGAGCAGTACTTC.

This rearrangement joins TRBV19 to TRBJ1-4; 9 nucleotides align to TRBD1. The CDR3 covers 15 residues. J gave up 8 bases and V 9 bases, and 13 bases lay outside the gene matches. Per germline, CDR1 LNHDA and CDR2 SQIVND (reference sequence). The CDR3 reads CASSGTGTGREKLFF. CDR3 DNA: TGTGCCAGCAGTGGGACCGGGACAGGGAGGGAAAAACTGTTTTTT.

This chain joins TRBV28 and TRBJ2-3; D remains ambiguous. Trimming pared 3 bases from V and 2 bases from J, leaving 9 bases between. CDR1 MDHEN and CDR2 SYDVKM come from the germline V gene. This CDR3 region has 14 residues. CDR3 residues: CASSFFQFTDTQYF. CDR3 DNA sequence: TGTGCCAGCAGTTTTTTTCAGTTCACAGATACGCAGTATTTT. The full variable domain, rest sourced from reference TRBV28 and TRBJ2-3, is DVKVTQSSRYLVKRTGEKVFLECVQDMDHENMFWYRQDPGLGLRLIYFSYDVKMKEKGDIPEGYSVSREKKERFSLILESASTNQTSMYLCASSFFQFTDTQYFGPGTRLTVL.

The genes are TRBV10-3 and TRBJ1-1, with D unclear. From germline, CDR1 is ENHRY and CDR2 SYGVKD. The CDR3 loop spans 15 amino acids. Trimming cost V 6 bases and J 3 bases, with 17 bases left between them. CDR3 in amino acids: CAISPEDTRDTEAFF. The CDR3 region has the DNA TGTGCCATCAGCCCGGAGGATACTCGGGACACTGAAGCTTTCTTT.